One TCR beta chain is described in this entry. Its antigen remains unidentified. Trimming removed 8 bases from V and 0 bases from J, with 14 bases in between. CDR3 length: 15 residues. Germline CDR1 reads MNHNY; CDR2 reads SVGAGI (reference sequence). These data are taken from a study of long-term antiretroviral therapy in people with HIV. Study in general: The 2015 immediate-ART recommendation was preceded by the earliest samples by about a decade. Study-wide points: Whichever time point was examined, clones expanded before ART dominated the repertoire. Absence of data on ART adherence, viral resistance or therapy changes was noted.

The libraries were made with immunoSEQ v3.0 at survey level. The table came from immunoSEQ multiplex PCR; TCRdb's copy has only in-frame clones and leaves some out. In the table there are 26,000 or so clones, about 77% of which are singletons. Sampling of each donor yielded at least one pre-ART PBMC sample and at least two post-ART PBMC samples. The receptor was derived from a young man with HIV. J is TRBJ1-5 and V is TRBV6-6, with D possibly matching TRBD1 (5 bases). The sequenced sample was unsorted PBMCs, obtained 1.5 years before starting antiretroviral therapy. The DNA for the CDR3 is TGTGCCAGCCTTAGCGGGGGATATAGCAATCAGCCCCAGCATTTT. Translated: CASLSGGYSNQPQHF.